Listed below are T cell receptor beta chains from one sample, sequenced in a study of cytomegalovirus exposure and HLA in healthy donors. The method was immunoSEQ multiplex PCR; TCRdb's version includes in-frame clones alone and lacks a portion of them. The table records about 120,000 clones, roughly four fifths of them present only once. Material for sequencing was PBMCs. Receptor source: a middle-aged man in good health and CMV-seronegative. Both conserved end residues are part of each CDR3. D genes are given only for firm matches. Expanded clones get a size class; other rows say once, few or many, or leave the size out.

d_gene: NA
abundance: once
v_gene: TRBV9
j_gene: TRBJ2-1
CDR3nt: TGTGCCAGCAGCGTAAGTTCTCTACTAGTTGAGCAGTTCTTC
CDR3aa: CASSVSSLLVEQFF

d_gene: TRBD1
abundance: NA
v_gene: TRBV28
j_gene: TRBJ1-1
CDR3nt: TGTGCCAGCCCGGGACAGGGGCAGCATATCGCTGAAGCTTTCTTT
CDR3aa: CASPGQGQHIAEAFF

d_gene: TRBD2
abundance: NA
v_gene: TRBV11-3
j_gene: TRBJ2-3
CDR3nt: TGTGCCAGCAGCATTAGCGGGAGAGTGGATACGCAGTATTTT
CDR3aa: CASSISGRVDTQYF

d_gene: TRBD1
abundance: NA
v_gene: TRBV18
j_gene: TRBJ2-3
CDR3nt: TGTGCCAGCTCACGGGACAGGGGAACAGATACGCAGTATTTT
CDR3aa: CASSRDRGTDTQYF

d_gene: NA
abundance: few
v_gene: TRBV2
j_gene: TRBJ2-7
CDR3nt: TGTGCCAGCAGTCAGACACACTCCTACGAGCAGTACTTC
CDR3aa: CASSQTHSYEQYF

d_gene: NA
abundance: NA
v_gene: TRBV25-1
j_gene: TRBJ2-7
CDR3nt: TGTGCCAGCAGTGACCCCCGCCCAGGGGCGGAGCAGTACTTC
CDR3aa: CASSDPRPGAEQYF

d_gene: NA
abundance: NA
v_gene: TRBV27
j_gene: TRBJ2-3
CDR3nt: TGTGCCAGCAGTTTATTGGGCCAGCCCCGCACAGATACGCAGTATTTT
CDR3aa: CASSLLGQPRTDTQYF

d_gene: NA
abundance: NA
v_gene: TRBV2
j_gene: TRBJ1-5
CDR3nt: TGTGCCAGCAGGGATTGGCAGGGGAACCCTAGCAATCGGCCCCAGCATTTT
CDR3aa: CASRDWQGNPSNRPQHF

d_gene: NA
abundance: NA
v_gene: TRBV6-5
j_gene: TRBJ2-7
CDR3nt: TGTGCCAGCAGTTACTCGAGACAGGAACTCTCCTACGAGCAGTACTTC
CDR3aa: CASSYSRQELSYEQYF

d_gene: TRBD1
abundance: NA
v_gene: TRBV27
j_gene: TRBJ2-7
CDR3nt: TGTGCCAGCAGTTTAATCTCGGGACAGGGTTTCCACGAGCAGTACTTC
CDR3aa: CASSLISGQGFHEQYF

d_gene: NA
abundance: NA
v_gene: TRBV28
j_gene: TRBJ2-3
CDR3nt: TGTGCCAGCAGCTTTGGGGGAGGTTATCCAGATACGCAGTATTTT
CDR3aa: CASSFGGGYPDTQYF